Below, one T cell receptor (beta chain) is given with its context. Its antigen is currently unknown. This sample is drawn from a study of blood T cells in healthy people across ages. Regarding the study as a whole: It was the long-lived donors that had more naive CD4+ cells and higher diversity than aged donors.

There were at least 6 micrograms of total RNA extracted from every sample. A J-beta primer mix and a sample-barcoded 5' primer were used in a second PCR of roughly 6 to 12 cycles. The study obtained at least 2.5 million CDR3-containing paired-end reads from every sample. TCRdb passed the 5' RACE reads through MiXCR, listing each CDR3 protein once. There are about 640,000 distinct CDR3 sequences in the sample; about 53% occur only once, and 30% to 40% lies in the top ten. The CDR3 is 17 amino acids. The germline V and J ends were trimmed by 4 bases and 5 bases, with 23 bases remaining between them. Germline lookup yields CDR1 SGHDN and CDR2 FVKESK.

The V and J genes are TRBV14 and TRBJ1-2; tentative D call: TRBD1 (6 bases). This sequence originates from a man between 60 and 75 years old in good health. The sequenced sample was blood. Here the CDR3 DNA reads TGTGCCAGCAGCCCGTTCCGGGGGGCTGGGGGAAGTTATGGCTACACCTTC. Protein: CASSPFRGAGGSYGYTF.